These 25 T cell receptor beta chains share one sample of origin, sequenced in a study of graft-versus-host responses after intestinal transplantation. Antigens for these TCRs are unknown. The data were produced by immunoSEQ multiplex PCR, yet TCRdb's version contains in-frame clones alone and is incomplete. This sample yields around 100,000 clones, of which roughly 90% are seen a single time; around 0.86% belongs to the top ten. The material was unstimulated CD4+ T cells sorted from spleen or lymph node cells, obtained before transplant. The origin of the receptors is a human donor who was the organ donor for an intestinal transplant.

A single count supports this clone. The chain employs TRBV18 and TRBJ2-7, with D uncertain. Germline V lookup: CDR1 KGHSH, CDR2 LQKENI. Deletions cut 3 bases from V and 5 bases from J, with 11 bases between. The CDR3 covers 13 residues. The CDR3 coding sequence is TGTGCCAGCTCACCGGAGCCGACCCACGAGCAGTACTTC. Its translation: CASSPEPTHEQYF. Together with reference TRBV18 and TRBJ2-7, the CDR3 gives the full variable domain: NAGVMQNPRHLVRRRGQEARLRCSPMKGHSHVYWYRQLPEEGLKFMVYLQKENIIDESGMPKERFSAEFPKEGPSILRIQQVVRGDSAAYFCASSPEPTHEQYFGPGTRLTVT.

This sequence joins TRBV9 and TRBJ2-5; TRBD1 is a possible D gene (5 bases). Deletions cut 3 bases from V and 0 bases from J, with 9 bases between. Germline V gene lookup returns CDR1 SGDLS and CDR2 YYNGEE. The CDR3 totals 14 residues. The DNA of the CDR3 is TGTGCCAGCAGCGCTCGACAGTACCAAGAGACCCAGTACTTC. Translating it yields CASSARQYQETQYF.

With regard to this clone: Different DNA sequences within this sample yield the same CDR3. The chain carries TRBV18 and TRBJ2-7, with 8 bases that match TRBD1. Unmatched junction bases numbered 1, after V lost 3 bases and J lost 0 bases. This CDR3 contains 14 residues. Germline assignment: CDR1 KGHSH and CDR2 LQKENI. This chain's CDR3 is CASSPGQGSYEQYF. CDR3 nucleotide sequence: TGTGCCAGCTCACCCGGACAGGGCTCCTACGAGCAGTACTTC.

The rearrangement uses TRBV6-1 and TRBJ1-5; D gene uncertain. Trimming removed 6 bases from V and 2 bases from J, with 14 bases in between. This CDR3 has 15 residues. Germline CDR1 is MNHNS and CDR2 is SASEGT. The DNA of the CDR3 is TGTGCCAGCAGGTTCGTCTGGCAGGGCAATCAGCCCCAGCATTTT. This gives the protein CASRFVWQGNQPQHF.

This sequence joins TRBV28 and TRBJ1-3, with TRBD1 matching 7 bases. V lost 3 bases and J lost 0; bases outside the gene matches: 2. This CDR3 is 15 amino acids long. Germline V gene sequence: CDR1 MDHEN, CDR2 SYDVKM. This CDR3 reads CASSFGDSSGNTIYF. CDR3 bases: TGTGCCAGCAGTTTTGGGGACAGCTCTGGAAACACCATATATTTT.

This sequence joins TRBV5-4 and TRBJ2-5; D may correspond to TRBD1 or TRBD2 (5 bases each). V shed 4 bases and J shed 5 bases, with 15 bases lying between them. Germline CDR1 and CDR2: SGHNT and YYREEE (reference sequence). CDR3 size: 14 residues. CDR3 loop: CASSMVGASETQYF. As DNA, the CDR3 is TGTGCCAGCAGCATGGTCGGGGCCTCGGAGACCCAGTACTTC.

The rearrangement links TRBV28 to TRBJ1-2; D possibly corresponds to TRBD1 (6 bases). The V end lost 2 bases, the J end lost 1 base, and 14 bases lay between the germline ends. Germline V gene lookup returns CDR1 MDHEN and CDR2 SYDVKM. The CDR3 length is 16 residues. CDR3 in DNA: TGTGCCAGCAGTTTAAATGGTGGACAGTTTAACTATGGCTACACCTTC. This encodes CASSLNGGQFNYGYTF.

The V gene is TRBV6-1, the J gene TRBJ2-3; the D gene is possibly TRBD2 (6 bases). Per the germline V gene, CDR1 is MNHNS and CDR2 is SASEGT. Trimming stripped 6 bases from V and 8 bases from J, with 15 bases between. This CDR3 has 13 residues. CDR3: CASRGGTPVTQYF. The CDR3 DNA reads TGTGCCAGCAGGGGCGGGACCCCGGTTACGCAGTATTTT.

The rearrangement links TRBV30 to TRBJ1-2; TRBD1 might be the D (6 bases). Trimming took off 0 bases at V and 4 bases at J, with 12 bases between the two ends. This CDR3 spans 14 amino acids. Per germline, CDR1 GTSNPN and CDR2 SVGIG (reference sequence). The CDR3 sequence: CAWSVARGSYGYTF. DNA of the CDR3: TGTGCCTGGAGTGTCGCCAGGGGATCCTATGGCTACACCTTC.

This sequence joins TRBV5-1 and TRBJ1-5, with TRBD1 matching 8 bases. The V and J ends lost 4 bases and 2 bases, in that order; junction bases with no gene match: 5. The CDR3 contains 15 residues. Germline V gene lookup returns CDR1 SGHRS and CDR2 YFSETQ. The CDR3 DNA is TGCGCCAGCAGCGCCGGGACAGGCGGCAATCAGCCCCAGCATTTT. Residues: CASSAGTGGNQPQHF.

Only one count was recorded for this clone. The rearrangement uses TRBV19 and TRBJ1-3, with 7 bases that match TRBD1. In germline, CDR1 is LNHDA, CDR2 SQIVND (reference sequence). The CDR3 is made up of 16 amino acids. The CDR3, as DNA: TGTGGCGTGAAAGGGGGCCCCGATCGCTCTGGAAACACCATATATTTT. Translation: CGVKGGPDRSGNTIYF.

This chain links TRBV25-1 with TRBJ1-2; TRBD1 matches 7 bases. The CDR3 sequence is 12 residues long. The V gene's germline CDR1 is MGHDK and CDR2 SYGVNS. V was pared by 5 bases and J by 5 bases, with 2 bases of the junction left unmatched. CDR3 nucleotides: TGTGCCAGCAGTCCGACAGGGTATGGCTACACCTTC. This translates into CASSPTGYGYTF.

This rearrangement joins TRBV12-5 to TRBJ2-3; no clear D gene. The CDR3 consists of 15 residues. The ends were cut back, 4 bases at V and 1 base at J, with 12 bases in the middle. The germline V gene encodes CDR1 LGHNT and CDR2 FRNRAP. The CDR3 DNA reads TGTGCTAGTGGTTCGGACCCGCGACGCACAGATACGCAGTATTTT. Its protein is CASGSDPRRTDTQYF. The full variable domain, in which reference TRBV12-5 and TRBJ2-3 provide the parts outside the CDR3, is DARVTQTPRHKVTEMGQEVTMRCQPILGHNTVFWYRQTMMQGLELLAYFRNRAPLDDSGMPKDRFSAEMPDATLATLKIQPSEPRDSAVYFCASGSDPRRTDTQYFGPGTRLTVL.

This clone was seen a handful of times. The chain recombines TRBV2 with TRBJ1-6; no clear D gene. Per germline, CDR1 SNHLY and CDR2 FYNNEI. The CDR3 is 13 amino acids. Trimming cost V 4 bases and J 7 bases, with 8 bases left between them. The CDR3 loop reads CASSGFVNSPLHF. Here the CDR3 DNA reads TGTGCCAGCAGTGGATTCGTCAATTCACCCCTCCACTTT.

The V and J genes are TRBV2 and TRBJ1-6, with TRBD1 matching 8 bases. The CDR3 has 13 amino acids. With 6 bases clipped from V and 7 bases from J, the junction kept 2 bases outside the gene matches. Germline V CDR1 and CDR2: SNHLY, FYNNEI. CDR3 in amino acids: CASRRTGNSPLHF. CDR3 DNA: TGTGCCAGCAGGAGGACAGGGAATTCACCCCTCCACTTT. The whole variable domain, filled in from reference TRBV2 and TRBJ1-6, reads EPEVTQTPSHQVTQMGQEVILRCVPISNHLYFYWYRQILGQKVEFLVSFYNNEISEKSEIFDDQFSVERPDGSNFTLKIRSTKLEDSAMYFCASRRTGNSPLHFGNGTRLTVT.

The J gene is TRBJ1-5, the V gene TRBV28; a weak D match, TRBD1 (6 bases). Germline assignment: CDR1 MDHEN and CDR2 SYDVKM. This CDR3 comprises 13 residues. Trimming stripped 4 bases from V and 7 bases from J, with 11 bases between. CDR3 coding DNA: TGTGCCAGCAGTTCTACAGGGATCCAGCCCCAGCATTTT. Translating gives CASSSTGIQPQHF.

J is TRBJ2-3 and V is TRBV4-1; TRBD2 agrees at 8 bases. Germline V gene lookup returns CDR1 MGHRA and CDR2 YSYEKL. This CDR3 is 18 amino acids long. V lost 0 bases and J lost 4; bases outside the gene matches: 12. The CDR3 nucleotides are TGCGCCAGCAGCCAAGAAGAGGAAAGAGCGGGGGCTTCAGATACGCAGTATTTT. Amino acids: CASSQEEERAGASDTQYF.

As DNA, the CDR3 is TGTGCCATCAGTGGTTCGCCATACGAGCAGTACTTC. Protein sequence: CAISGSPYEQYF. The rearrangement links TRBV10-3 to TRBJ2-7; D not resolved. The V gene lost 4 bases and the J gene lost 4 bases, with 8 bases spanning the gap. The CDR3 has 12 residues. Germline V gene lookup returns CDR1 ENHRY and CDR2 SYGVKD.

The genes are TRBV10-3 and TRBJ1-1; the D gene is possibly TRBD1 (6 bases). Between the trimmed V and J ends, which lost 7 bases and 7 bases, there was a span of 10 bases. Germline assignment: CDR1 ENHRY and CDR2 SYGVKD. This CDR3 spans 11 amino acids. DNA of the CDR3: TGTGCCATCATCATGGACAGTGAAGCTTTCTTT. This gives the protein CAIIMDSEAFF.

The chain combines TRBV7-9 with TRBJ2-3; 14 bases fit TRBD2. There are 17 residues in the CDR3. The germline V gene encodes CDR1 SEHNR and CDR2 FQNEAQ (reference sequence). V gave up 9 bases and J gave up 0 bases; unmatched junction bases: 8. The CDR3 reads CASTGTSGGLSTDTQYF. Here the CDR3 DNA reads TGTGCCAGTACCGGGACTAGCGGGGGCCTTAGCACAGATACGCAGTATTTT.

The sample holds a few counts of this clone. V and J are TRBV5-1 and TRBJ1-5; D unclear. Trimming stripped 4 bases from V and 0 bases from J, with 5 bases between. The CDR3 is 13 residues long. CDR1 and CDR2 from the germline V gene are SGHRS and YFSETQ. The CDR3 DNA follows: TGCGCCAGCAGCGACGATAGCAATCAGCCCCAGCATTTT. It codes for CASSDDSNQPQHF.

This clone has a handful of counts. This chain links TRBV18 with TRBJ1-3, with D possibly being TRBD1 (6 bases). CDR3 size: 16 residues. In germline, CDR1 is KGHSH, CDR2 LQKENI. V shed 2 bases and J shed 0 bases, with 11 bases lying between them. The CDR3, as DNA: TGTGCCAGCTCACCAATAACAGGGATCTCTGGAAACACCATATATTTT. Encoded protein: CASSPITGISGNTIYF.

This clone has only one observation. This chain connects TRBV9 to TRBJ1-5; a weak D match, TRBD1 (5 bases). Trimming took off 3 bases at V and 5 bases at J, with 9 bases between the two ends. CDR3 length: 13 residues. The germline gives CDR1 SGDLS, CDR2 YYNGEE. CDR3 nucleotides: TGTGCCAGCAGCGCGGGGACGGATCAGCCCCAGCATTTT. This encodes CASSAGTDQPQHF.

This chain links TRBV19 with TRBJ1-5; D unresolved. The CDR3 totals 15 residues. V lost 5 bases and J 5 bases, leaving 16 bases between the germline ends. In germline, CDR1 is LNHDA, CDR2 SQIVND (reference sequence). The CDR3 spells CASSVSPKSYQPQHF. DNA for the CDR3: TGTGCCAGTAGTGTCTCCCCGAAGAGCTATCAGCCCCAGCATTTT.

The chain recombines TRBV30 with TRBJ1-4; D not certain. The CDR3 runs to 17 residues. V lost 0 bases, J lost 5 bases, and 19 bases lay in between. Germline CDR1 and CDR2: GTSNPN and SVGIG (reference sequence). This chain's CDR3 is CAWSVSRTPDENEKLFF. CDR3 in DNA: TGTGCCTGGAGTGTGTCGAGGACTCCCGACGAAAATGAAAAACTGTTTTTT.